This TCR beta chain derives from a study of neurological immune-mediated disorders. TCRdb re-analysed the 5' RACE reads in MiXCR, keeping a single row per CDR3 protein. The repertoire consists of about 79,000 distinct CDR3 sequences, with 13% to 15% occurring once and the leading ten covering roughly 6.8%. This clonotype was counted ten times or more. For the unsorted libraries, 2 million PBMCs stored at -80 C served as input. The germline V and J ends were trimmed by 4 bases and 4 bases, with 8 bases remaining between them. This CDR3 region has 13 residues. The rearrangement links TRBV12-3 or TRBV12-4 to TRBJ1-5; D might be TRBD1 (5 bases). Sequencing input: PBMCs. The sequence came from a woman between 50 and 59 years old in good health. CDR3 sequence (DNA): TGTGCCAGCAGTTCGGGGGAGAATCAGCCCCAGCATTTT. Protein product: CASSSGENQPQHF.